The 5 T cell receptor beta chains in this list originate from one sample, sequenced in a study of T cells in Graves' hyperthyroidism and ophthalmopathy. The TCR beta CDR3 regions underwent amplification using RNA transcripts as the source. RT-PCR in the first round (using the HTBI primer set) targeted the TCR CDR3. TCRdb itself ran the multiplex PCR reads through MiXCR, one entry per CDR3 protein. The sample carries about 360,000 distinct CDR3 sequences, roughly 13% recorded once. The material sequenced was blood. The receptors originated from a woman aged 18-29 years with Graves' hyperthyroidism.

This clonotype was picked up many times. V gene TRBV7-2 combines with J gene TRBJ1-2; no clear D gene. The V end was cut by 5 bases, the J end by 8 bases, with 18 bases between. Per the germline V gene, CDR1 is SGHTA and CDR2 is FQGNSA. This CDR3 spans 14 amino acids. The DNA of the CDR3 is TGTGCCAGCAGCACAGAAACCTCGCTCCCGGGCTACACCTTC. Amino acid sequence: CASSTETSLPGYTF.

This clonotype occurred a few times. The rearrangement uses TRBV20-1 and TRBJ2-5; tentatively, D is TRBD2 (5 bases). Germline V lookup: CDR1 DFQATT, CDR2 SNEGSKA (reference sequence). The CDR3 runs to 15 residues. The V end lost 0 bases, the J end lost 1 base, and 12 bases lay between the germline ends. CDR3 region: CSARDPSGLQETQYF. Here the CDR3 DNA reads TGCAGTGCTAGAGATCCGAGCGGTCTCCAAGAGACCCAGTACTTC.

The table lists this clonotype with many counts. The V and J genes are TRBV28 and TRBJ2-6; D unclear. The CDR3 has 12 residues. Germline assignment: CDR1 MDHEN and CDR2 SYDVKM. V lost 6 bases, J lost 0 bases, and 0 bases lay in between. CDR3 sequence: CASSSGANVLTF. For the CDR3, the DNA is TGTGCCAGCAGCTCTGGGGCCAACGTCCTGACTTTC.

This clonotype was seen a few times. V is TRBV5-5 and J is TRBJ2-1; no clear D. V dropped 6 bases and J dropped 0 bases, with 13 bases sitting between them. In germline, CDR1 is SGHKS, CDR2 YYEKEE (reference sequence). This CDR3 has 15 residues. The CDR3 here is CASTLYLSSYNEQFF. DNA of the CDR3: TGTGCCAGCACCCTCTATCTTAGCTCCTACAATGAGCAGTTCTTC. Supplemented by reference TRBV5-5 and TRBJ2-1, the full variable domain reads DAGVTQSPTHLIKTRGQQVTLRCSPISGHKSVSWYQQVLGQGPQFIFQYYEKEERGRGNFPDRFSARQFPNYSSELNVNALLLGDSALYLCASTLYLSSYNEQFFGPGTRLTVL.

This clonotype has ten or more counts. The V gene is TRBV29-1, the J gene TRBJ2-7; the match to TRBD2 covers 9 bases. Germline assignment: CDR1 SQVTM and CDR2 ANQGSEA. V shed 6 bases and J 3 bases; nucleotides not matched to a gene: 6. The CDR3 consists of 13 residues. The DNA of the CDR3 is TGCAGCGTATTAGCGGGAGAGGGCTACGAGCAGTACTTC. It yields the protein CSVLAGEGYEQYF.